Shown below are 20 T cell receptor beta chains from a single sample sequenced in a study of PD-L1 blockade in urothelial cancer. Only in-frame clones appear in the TCRdb table, and some are missing; sequencing was by immunoSEQ multiplex PCR. The sample lists roughly 55,000 clones; about 86% were seen once. Time point reported: pretreatment peripheral blood. The source was PBMCs, collected around atezolizumab (anti-PD-L1) treatment. The receptors come from a man in his 60s with urothelial cancer.

This chain joins TRBV7-9 and TRBJ1-4, with D possibly TRBD1 on 5 matching bases. There are 15 residues in the CDR3. The V and J ends lost 1 base and 6 bases respectively, with 12 bases between them. Germline V gene lookup returns CDR1 SEHNR and CDR2 FQNEAQ (reference sequence). The CDR3 region is CASSLVGGSDEKLFF. The CDR3 nucleotides are TGTGCCAGCAGCTTAGTTGGGGGGTCTGATGAAAAACTGTTTTTT.

This rearrangement joins TRBV2 to TRBJ2-2; TRBD2 aligns across 10 bases. After removal of 5 bases from V and 4 bases from J, the junction contained 4 bases not matched to a gene. This CDR3 is built from 15 residues. The germline V gene has CDR1 SNHLY and CDR2 FYNNEI. CDR3 DNA sequence: TGTGCCAGCAGTCGGACTAGCGGATTCACCGGGGAGCTGTTTTTT. Protein: CASSRTSGFTGELFF. Combining the CDR3 with reference TRBV2 and TRBJ2-2 gives the whole variable domain EPEVTQTPSHQVTQMGQEVILRCVPISNHLYFYWYRQILGQKVEFLVSFYNNEISEKSEIFDDQFSVERPDGSNFTLKIRSTKLEDSAMYFCASSRTSGFTGELFFGEGSRLTVL.

The V call is TRBV7-2, the J call TRBJ2-7, with TRBD2 identical over 9 bases. The CDR3 has 17 amino acids. J gave up 0 bases and V 1 base, and 7 bases lay outside the gene matches. CDR1 is SGHTA and CDR2 is FQGNSA in the germline V gene. The CDR3 coding sequence is TGTGCCAGCAGCTTAGGGCTAGCGGGAAACCCCTCCTACGAGCAGTACTTC. Translating it yields CASSLGLAGNPSYEQYF.

This rearrangement joins TRBV18 to TRBJ2-3; 8 bases are shared with TRBD2. Germline V gene lookup returns CDR1 KGHSH and CDR2 LQKENI. V gave up 6 bases and J gave up 3 bases; unmatched junction bases: 8. The CDR3 contains 15 residues. The CDR3 loop reads CASSPTSGATDTQYF. For the CDR3, the DNA is TGTGCCAGCTCTCCAACTAGCGGAGCGACAGATACGCAGTATTTT.

This rearrangement joins TRBV5-4 to TRBJ2-5, with TRBD1 identical over 7 bases. Trimming cost V 1 base and J 5 bases; bases outside gene matches: 2. The germline gives CDR1 SGHNT, CDR2 YYREEE (reference sequence). The CDR3 totals 13 residues. The CDR3 nucleotides read TGTGCCAGCAGCTTGACAGGGGTGGAGACCCAGTACTTC. Translating gives CASSLTGVETQYF. Drawing the rest from reference TRBV5-4 and TRBJ2-5, the complete variable domain is ETGVTQSPTHLIKTRGQQVTLRCSSQSGHNTVSWYQQALGQGPQFIFQYYREEENGRGNFPPRFSGLQFPNYSSELNVNALELDDSALYLCASSLTGVETQYFGPGTRLLVL.

The rearrangement joins TRBV5-6 to TRBJ1-4, with a tentative D call TRBD1 (6 bases). Germline CDR1 reads SGHDT; CDR2 reads YYEEEE. Trimming removed 4 bases from V and 8 bases from J, with 15 bases in between. The CDR3 loop spans 14 amino acids. CDR3 coding DNA: TGTGCCAGCAGCGGAACAGGGTATGGAGAAAAACTGTTTTTT. Its protein product is CASSGTGYGEKLFF.

The V gene is TRBV6-1, the J gene TRBJ2-7; tentatively, D is TRBD1 (6 bases). Germline CDR1 MNHNS, CDR2 SASEGT. The V gene lost 6 bases and the J gene lost 10 bases, with 10 bases spanning the gap. The CDR3 covers 10 residues. The chain's CDR3 is CASSQGGQYF. As DNA, the CDR3 is TGTGCCAGCAGCCAAGGGGGTCAGTACTTC.

The chain employs TRBV5-5 and TRBJ2-7, with 7 bases fitting TRBD1. V lost 0 bases, J lost 0 bases, and 0 bases stayed unmatched. The CDR3 has 14 amino acids. The germline CDR1 and CDR2 sequences are SGHKS and YYEKEE (reference sequence). The CDR3 loop is CASSLGQGSYEQYF. In nucleotides, the CDR3 is TGTGCCAGCAGCTTGGGACAGGGCTCCTACGAGCAGTACTTC. Full variable domain (missing parts from reference TRBV5-5 and TRBJ2-7): DAGVTQSPTHLIKTRGQQVTLRCSPISGHKSVSWYQQVLGQGPQFIFQYYEKEERGRGNFPDRFSARQFPNYSSELNVNALLLGDSALYLCASSLGQGSYEQYFGPGTRLTVT.

The sample holds one count of this clone. The chain has TRBV7-9 and TRBJ2-3; 11 nucleotides agree with TRBD2. The ends lost 1 base at V and 4 bases at J; junction bases unmatched: 4. Germline lookup yields CDR1 SEHNR and CDR2 FQNEAQ (reference sequence). The CDR3 loop spans 16 amino acids. CDR3 in DNA: TGTGCCAGCAGCTTAGTACTAGCGGGGGTACCAGATACGCAGTATTTT. Protein product: CASSLVLAGVPDTQYF.

This clone has only a few counts. The J gene is TRBJ1-2, the V gene TRBV6-1, with D perhaps TRBD1 (5 bases). Trimming pared 6 bases from V and 4 bases from J, leaving 15 bases between. Germline V lookup: CDR1 MNHNS, CDR2 SASEGT. The CDR3 length is 14 residues. This chain's CDR3 is CASSMGGERYGYTF. Here the CDR3 DNA reads TGTGCCAGCAGCATGGGAGGGGAGCGCTATGGCTACACCTTC.

CDR3 sequence reads: CASNDGRNSYEQYF. CDR3 bases: TGCGCCAGCAATGACGGGAGGAACTCCTACGAGCAGTACTTC. V gene TRBV10-1 combines with J gene TRBJ2-7, with TRBD2 matching 7 bases. CDR3 length equals 14 residues. The germline V gene has CDR1 WNHNN and CDR2 SYGVQD (reference sequence). The V segment lost 7 bases and the J segment 0 bases; nucleotides outside the gene matches: 6.

The chain is built from TRBV7-9 and TRBJ2-7; D may be TRBD2 (5 bases). Trimming took off 8 bases at V and 6 bases at J, with 8 bases between the two ends. Germline CDR1 reads SEHNR; CDR2 reads FQNEAQ (reference sequence). This CDR3 has 10 amino acids. The CDR3 region has the DNA TGTGCCAGCGGCGAGGGCGAGCAGTACTTC. Encoded protein: CASGEGEQYF.

The chain employs TRBV19 and TRBJ2-2; no reliable D call. Germline lookup yields CDR1 LNHDA and CDR2 SQIVND (reference sequence). The CDR3 is 14 amino acids. With 5 bases removed from V and 6 bases from J, the gap between germline ends came to 13 bases. This CDR3 is CASSQQSGAGELFF. CDR3 bases: TGTGCCAGTAGTCAACAGTCTGGCGCCGGGGAGCTGTTTTTT.

This chain joins TRBV23-1 and TRBJ1-2, with D possibly TRBD1 on 5 matching bases. TRBV23-1 is labeled an ORF, and its function is uncertain. Trimming cost V 7 bases and J 4 bases, with 19 bases left between them. There are 15 residues in the CDR3. In nucleotides, the CDR3 is TGCGCCAGCAATCCTTCGACAGTCCCTGGCTATGGCTACACCTTC. Its protein is CASNPSTVPGYGYTF.

The gene calls are TRBV9 and TRBJ2-3; 9 positions agree with TRBD2. After removal of 2 bases from V and 3 bases from J, the junction contained 4 bases not matched to a gene. This CDR3 is built from 15 residues. Germline V gives CDR1 SGDLS, CDR2 YYNGEE. CDR3 amino acids: CASSVISGGTDTQYF. The CDR3, as DNA: TGTGCCAGCAGCGTCATTAGCGGGGGAACAGATACGCAGTATTTT.

To note about this clone: A read error may account for a junction end that differs from germline. V usage is TRBV7-7 and J usage is TRBJ1-2; D perhaps matches TRBD1 (5 bases). CDR3 size: 16 residues. Germline V lookup: CDR1 SSHAT, CDR2 FNYEAQ (reference sequence). CDR3 amino acids: CASSSCLPGLGDGYTF. Here the CDR3 DNA reads TGTGCTAGCAGCTCCTGTCTTCCGGGACTCGGTGATGGCTACACCTTC.

This chain links TRBV2 with TRBJ1-6; possible D gene TRBD1, 5 bases. The CDR3 has 16 residues. Trimming took 5 bases from V and 0 from J, leaving 11 bases between them. Germline CDR1 SNHLY, CDR2 FYNNEI. CDR3 sequence (DNA): TGTGCCAGCAGTCTTTTACAGGTCTCCTATAATTCACCCCTCCACTTT. It yields the protein CASSLLQVSYNSPLHF.

V gene TRBV5-6 combines with J gene TRBJ1-4; 7 nucleotides line up with TRBD1. Germline loops: CDR1 SGHDT, CDR2 YYEEEE. The CDR3 is 14 residues long. The ends lost 3 bases at V and 6 bases at J; junction bases unmatched: 5. CDR3 protein: CASSYRGLDEKLFF. The CDR3 nucleotides read TGTGCCAGCAGCTACAGGGGATTGGATGAAAAACTGTTTTTT. Full variable domain (remainder filled in from reference TRBV5-6 and TRBJ1-4): DAGVTQSPTHLIKTRGQQVTLRCSPKSGHDTVSWYQQALGQGPQFIFQYYEEEERQRGNFPDRFSGHQFPNYSSELNVNALLLGDSALYLCASSYRGLDEKLFFGSGTQLSVL.

J is TRBJ2-5 and V is TRBV7-2; 10 nucleotides agree with TRBD2. V shed 4 bases, J shed 5 bases, and the junction held 7 bases outside the gene matches. The CDR3 is made up of 15 amino acids. Germline V gene sequence: CDR1 SGHTA, CDR2 FQGNSA. The CDR3 is CASSWKSGRGETQYF. In DNA form, the CDR3 reads TGTGCCAGCAGCTGGAAAAGCGGGAGGGGGGAGACCCAGTACTTC.

The V call is TRBV10-1, the J call TRBJ2-7; 7 positions agree with TRBD1. This CDR3 has 19 residues. Looked up from germline, CDR1 is WNHNN and CDR2 is SYGVQD (reference sequence). With 0 bases clipped from V and 5 bases from J, the junction kept 19 bases outside the gene matches. The CDR3 coding sequence is TGCGCCAGCAGTGAGTCAACTAAATCCCCCACAGGGGTATGGGACGAGCAGTACTTC. Translation gives CASSESTKSPTGVWDEQYF.